This T cell receptor (beta chain) comes out of a study of T cells in Graves' hyperthyroidism and ophthalmopathy. Whole-study findings and limits: The majority of expanded thyroid clonotypes above 0.001 also appeared in blood.

Amplified TCR beta CDR3 regions came from RNA transcripts. The HTBI primer set served for first-round RT-PCR of the TCR CDR3. TCRdb ran MiXCR on the multiplex PCR reads and lists one entry per CDR3 protein. The repertoire consists of around 600,000 distinct CDR3 sequences, with approximately 15% occurring once and the leading ten covering 6.5% to 9%. This CDR3 is 13 amino acids long. Germline assignment: CDR1 GTSNPN and CDR2 SVGIG (reference sequence). Between the trimmed V and J ends, which lost 5 bases and 7 bases, there was a span of 18 bases. This clonotype was detected ten times or more. Antigen unknown. Patients with uncontrolled infections, other autoimmune diseases, pregnancy or lactation were excluded. Diagnoses were made from clinical symptoms, serum measures (thyroxine and TRAb), thyroid ultrasound and orbital computed tomography. It was around 11 ml of fresh peripheral blood that supplied the PBMCs.

The chain uses TRBV30 and TRBJ2-7; D gene ambiguous. The TCR comes from a young woman with Graves' ophthalmopathy. What was sequenced was blood. The CDR3: CAWSLIRVGEQYF. DNA of the CDR3: TGTGCCTGGTCCTTGATTCGGGTCGGGGAGCAGTACTTC.